Below, 31 T cell receptor beta chains from the same sample are listed, as sequenced in a study of blood T cell repertoires in COVID-19. The protocol was immunoSEQ multiplex PCR, while the TCRdb copy is restricted to in-frame clones and leaves out a portion. The sample contains roughly 340,000 clones, about 87% of which appear only once. Sequencing was performed on peripheral blood. These receptor sequences come from a woman in her 50s with COVID-19, enrolled during active disease.

J is TRBJ1-1 and V is TRBV10-3; 7 bases are shared with TRBD1. V shed 10 bases and J 2 bases; nucleotides not matched to a gene: 7. Germline V gene lookup returns CDR1 ENHRY and CDR2 SYGVKD. CDR3 length equals 13 residues. In DNA form, the CDR3 reads TGTGCCACCAACGGACAGGCCAACACTGAAGCTTTCTTT. Translating it yields CATNGQANTEAFF.

The V gene is TRBV19, the J gene TRBJ1-5; D gene uncertain. CDR3 length equals 17 residues. From germline, CDR1 is LNHDA and CDR2 SQIVND (reference sequence). The V gene lost 0 bases and the J gene lost 5 bases, with 17 bases spanning the gap. The CDR3 DNA reads as TGTGCCAGTAGTATAGATTTCGGGAGGGTTGGCGATCAGCCCCAGCATTTT. Its protein is CASSIDFGRVGDQPQHF.

The V gene is TRBV6-7, the J gene TRBJ2-7, with TRBD2 matching over 13 bases. TRBV6-7 is classed as an ORF, of uncertain function. This CDR3 has 19 amino acids. V lost 8 bases to trimming and J lost 2 bases; unmatched junction nucleotides: 18. CDR3 in amino acids: CASGEDTGTSGIGTYEQYF. Here the CDR3 DNA reads TGTGCCAGCGGGGAGGACACCGGGACTAGCGGGATTGGGACCTACGAGCAGTACTTC.

The chain carries TRBV2 and TRBJ1-5; D not certain. The V gene's germline CDR1 is SNHLY and CDR2 FYNNEI. With 7 bases removed from V and 1 base from J, the gap between germline ends came to 14 bases. The CDR3 sequence is 15 residues long. DNA for the CDR3: TGTGCCAGCACGCGCAACCTAGGCAGCAATCAGCCCCAGCATTTT. Its translation is CASTRNLGSNQPQHF.

The V gene is TRBV27, the J gene TRBJ2-1; 8 nucleotides align to TRBD1. Germline CDR1 reads MNHEY; CDR2 reads SMNVEV (reference sequence). CDR3 length equals 16 residues. V shed 7 bases, J shed 2 bases, and the junction held 10 bases outside the gene matches. CDR3 bases: TGTGCCAGCAAAGTTCTTCCGGGACAGGCCTACAATGAGCAGTTCTTC. This encodes CASKVLPGQAYNEQFF.

The gene calls are TRBV6-5 and TRBJ1-1, with 9 bases lining up with TRBD1. Germline CDR1 reads MNHEY; CDR2 reads SVGAGI. This CDR3 contains 12 residues. With V trimmed by 7 bases and J by 7 bases, 4 bases remained unmatched. The CDR3 DNA reads TGTGCCAGCATGGACAGGGGCGATGAAGCTTTCTTT. Its translation: CASMDRGDEAFF.

V gene TRBV11-2 combines with J gene TRBJ2-3, with 7 bases fitting TRBD2. V was clipped by 1 base and J by 5 bases; unmatched bases: 3. The CDR3 has 14 amino acids. CDR1 SGHAT and CDR2 FQNNGV come from the germline V gene. The CDR3 reads CASSLAGGRDTQYF. For the CDR3, the DNA is TGTGCCAGCAGCTTAGCGGGGGGACGAGATACGCAGTATTTT.

The CDR3 sequence is CASSLISDRQETQYF. The CDR3 DNA reads TGTGCCAGCAGCTTAATTTCGGACAGGCAAGAGACCCAGTACTTC. V usage is TRBV7-3 and J usage is TRBJ2-5; 7 positions match TRBD1. The germline gives CDR1 SGHTA, CDR2 FQGTGA. The CDR3 sequence is 15 residues long. Germline trimming cut 1 base from V and 2 bases from J; bases unmatched to any gene: 4.

This clone has only one observation. This chain's CDR3 is CASSLTKLVIEDTQYF. As DNA, the CDR3 is TGTGCCAGCTCACTTACCAAACTAGTCATAGAAGATACGCAGTATTTT. The chain has TRBV18 and TRBJ2-3, with D tentatively TRBD2 (5 bases). V dropped 4 bases and J dropped 5 bases, with 19 bases sitting between them. The CDR3 spans 16 residues. Germline CDR1 is KGHSH and CDR2 is LQKENI.

V usage is TRBV3-1 (or the pseudogene TRBV3-2) and J usage is TRBJ2-1; D unresolved. The germline CDR1 and CDR2 sequences are LGHDT and YNNKEL (reference sequence). V lost 2 bases and J 4 bases, leaving 9 bases between the germline ends. The CDR3 sequence is 14 residues long. The CDR3: CASSQNSRYNEQFF. CDR3 sequence (DNA): TGTGCCAGCAGCCAAAATTCCCGGTACAATGAGCAGTTCTTC.

This clone has a handful of counts. J is TRBJ2-5 and V is TRBV11-2; D is unresolved. The germline V gene has CDR1 SGHAT and CDR2 FQNNGV. Trimming took 4 bases from V and 5 from J, leaving 11 bases between them. The CDR3 contains 13 residues. The CDR3 loop is CASSSRLLETQYF. CDR3 DNA sequence: TGTGCCAGCAGCTCCAGGCTCTTGGAGACCCAGTACTTC.

The rearrangement links TRBV12-1 to TRBJ2-6; the D call TRBD1 from the table was never checked on the DNA. TRBV12-1 counts as a pseudogene. The CDR3 has 16 amino acids. The CDR3 spells CASSSLNRGTANVLTF. CDR3 nucleotide sequence: TGTGCCAGCAGCTCACTGAACAGGGGAACAGCCAACGTCCTGACTTTC.

The chain is built from TRBV5-1 and TRBJ1-5, with D possibly matching TRBD1 (6 bases). Germline loops: CDR1 SGHRS, CDR2 YFSETQ. V gave up 0 bases and J gave up 5 bases, with 9 bases separating them. The CDR3 consists of 14 residues. The CDR3 loop reads CASSLVAGDQPQHF. The CDR3 DNA follows: TGCGCCAGCAGCTTGGTTGCAGGGGATCAGCCCCAGCATTTT.

The rearrangement links TRBV6-5 to TRBJ1-1; D is unclear. The V and J ends lost 0 bases and 5 bases respectively, with 13 bases between them. Germline V CDR1 and CDR2: MNHEY, SVGAGI. This CDR3 has 15 amino acids. The CDR3, as DNA: TGTGCCAGCAGTTACTCGTTCGAGAGTGAGACTGAAGCTTTCTTT. The encoded protein is CASSYSFESETEAFF.

V is TRBV18 and J is TRBJ2-2; D perhaps matches TRBD1 (6 bases). The CDR3 is made up of 16 amino acids. The V gene lost 2 bases and the J gene lost 3 bases, with 13 bases spanning the gap. Germline V gene data show CDR1 as KGHSH and CDR2 as LQKENI. In DNA, the CDR3 is TGTGCCAGCTCACCAAGAACAGGGCCTTACACCGGGGAGCTGTTTTTT. Protein product: CASSPRTGPYTGELFF.

The chain joins TRBV6-1 to TRBJ1-1; possibly TRBD1 for D (6 bases). This CDR3 comprises 15 residues. Trimming pared 3 bases from V and 1 base from J, leaving 12 bases between. CDR1 is MNHNS and CDR2 is SASEGT in the germline V gene. CDR3 in DNA: TGTGCCAGCAGTGACGTCCGCAGGGGGAACACTGAAGCTTTCTTT. Its translation is CASSDVRRGNTEAFF.

A word on this clone: The same CDR3 is also encoded by other DNA sequences in this sample. The chain uses TRBV27 and TRBJ1-5; D is uncertain. The CDR3 is made up of 12 amino acids. Between the trimmed V and J ends, which lost 5 bases and 1 base, there was a span of 3 bases. Germline values: CDR1 MNHEY, CDR2 SMNVEV (reference sequence). CDR3 coding DNA: TGTGCCAGCAGTCCAAGCAATCAGCCCCAGCATTTT. Translating it yields CASSPSNQPQHF.

This rearrangement joins TRBV19 to TRBJ1-1; D might be TRBD1 (5 bases). Germline-derived CDR1 and CDR2 are LNHDA and SQIVND (reference sequence). The CDR3 consists of 15 residues. Between the trimmed V and J ends, which lost 0 bases and 4 bases, there was a span of 12 bases. The CDR3 sequence: CASSIDRSGGTEAFF. DNA of the CDR3: TGTGCCAGTAGTATAGATCGGTCCGGGGGCACTGAAGCTTTCTTT.

This chain uses TRBV4-1 with TRBJ2-3; 11 bases line up with TRBD2. Looked up from germline, CDR1 is MGHRA and CDR2 is YSYEKL. This CDR3 comprises 19 residues. V lost 0 bases, J lost 7 bases, and 15 bases stayed unmatched. The CDR3 region has the DNA TGCGCCAGCAGCCAAGATTTTACTAGCGGGAGAGGGATTACATATACGCAGTATTTT. It encodes CASSQDFTSGRGITYTQYF.

The gene calls are TRBV24-1 and TRBJ2-2; 10 bases align to TRBD2. Germline CDR1 reads KGHDR; CDR2 reads SFDVKD. This CDR3 has 15 amino acids. The trim removed 7 bases at V and 1 base at J, leaving 2 bases unmatched. The CDR3 region is CATRTSGENTGELFF. DNA for the CDR3: TGTGCCACCAGAACTAGCGGGGAGAACACCGGGGAGCTGTTTTTT.

The DNA of the CDR3 is TGTGCCAGCTCACCGGCTTCTAGGTTTGACATTCAGTACTTC. It yields the protein CASSPASRFDIQYF. The chain couples TRBV18 to TRBJ2-4; D uncertain. Trimming stripped 3 bases from V and 8 bases from J, with 14 bases between. The CDR3 is 14 amino acids. CDR1 KGHSH and CDR2 LQKENI come from the germline V gene.

This clone appeared once. J is TRBJ2-1 and V is TRBV14; the D gene is possibly TRBD2 (6 bases). Deletions cut 0 bases from V and 0 bases from J, with 15 bases between. In germline, CDR1 is SGHDN, CDR2 FVKESK. This CDR3 has 18 amino acids. CDR3 bases: TGTGCCAGCAGCCAAGACCCGTCAAGGAGGGACTCCTACAATGAGCAGTTCTTC. This encodes CASSQDPSRRDSYNEQFF.

As regards this clone: A read error may produce the germline difference seen at one junction end. The rearrangement joins TRBV11-2 to TRBJ2-1; TRBD2 aligns across 11 bases. The germline V gene encodes CDR1 SGHAT and CDR2 FQNNGV. The CDR3 totals 16 residues. The CDR3, as DNA: TGTGCCAGCAGCTTAATAGCGGGAGGGCCCTATAATGAGCAGTTCTTC. It is translated as CASSLIAGGPYNEQFF.

The CDR3 is CASSDQGRAYNEQFF. CDR3 bases: TGTGCCAGCAGCGATCAGGGCCGGGCCTACAATGAGCAGTTCTTC. The chain links TRBV9 to TRBJ2-1, with D possibly matching TRBD1 (5 bases). Trimming cost V 3 bases and J 2 bases, with 12 bases left between them. CDR1 and CDR2 (germline): SGDLS, YYNGEE. The CDR3 is 15 amino acids.

As concerns this clone: The identical CDR3 is also encoded by other nucleotide sequences in the sample. The chain carries TRBV18 and TRBJ1-1; TRBD1 agrees at 9 bases. V shed 4 bases, J shed 0 bases, and the junction held 0 bases outside the gene matches. CDR1 is KGHSH and CDR2 is LQKENI in the germline V gene. This CDR3 is 14 amino acids long. CDR3 nucleotides: TGTGCCAGCTCACGGGACAGGGTGAACACTGAAGCTTTCTTT. Amino acids: CASSRDRVNTEAFF.

This clone was counted a single time. This sequence joins TRBV14 and TRBJ2-7; no reliable D call. Per the germline V gene, CDR1 is SGHDN and CDR2 is FVKESK. V was clipped by 3 bases and J by 3 bases, with 6 bases between them. The CDR3 length is 12 residues. The CDR3, as DNA: TGTGCCAGCAGCCACACTCTCTACGAGCAGTACTTC. This codes for CASSHTLYEQYF.

This clone occurred many times. The chain joins TRBV5-4 to TRBJ1-3; D is uncertain. Per the germline V gene, CDR1 is SGHNT and CDR2 is YYREEE (reference sequence). There are 15 residues in the CDR3. V lost 7 bases and J 0 bases, leaving 14 bases between the germline ends. CDR3 coding DNA: TGTGCCAGCGAGGAGGAGCCCAACTCTGGAAACACCATATATTTT. Translated: CASEEEPNSGNTIYF.

This clone was picked up one time. The chain joins TRBV30 to TRBJ1-2; unclear D gene. CDR1 GTSNPN and CDR2 SVGIG come from the germline V gene (reference sequence). The V and J ends lost 1 base and 7 bases respectively, with 13 bases between them. CDR3 length equals 13 residues. The CDR3: CAWSGRVARGYTF. CDR3 DNA: TGTGCCTGGAGTGGGAGGGTGGCGCGTGGCTACACCTTC.

The genes are TRBV11-2 and TRBJ2-3, with TRBD1 matching over 7 bases. CDR3 length equals 14 residues. V dropped 5 bases and J dropped 4; count of bases not matched to a gene: 6. The V gene's germline CDR1 is SGHAT and CDR2 FQNNGV. CDR3 bases: TGTGCCAGCAGCCCCGGGACAGTTCCAGATACGCAGTATTTT. This sequence encodes CASSPGTVPDTQYF.

The chain recombines TRBV3-1 (or the pseudogene TRBV3-2) with TRBJ1-1; D gene ambiguous. Trimming cost V 4 bases and J 1 base, with 10 bases left between them. The CDR3 covers 14 residues. Per germline, CDR1 LGHDT and CDR2 YNNKEL (reference sequence). The CDR3, as DNA: TGTGCCAGCAGCCGCTGGAGAGAGAACACTGAAGCTTTCTTT. Residues: CASSRWRENTEAFF.

The CDR3 DNA follows: TGCGCCAGCAGCTCCTGGGGGGACAGGAACACTGAAGCTTTCTTT. Its translation: CASSSWGDRNTEAFF. The chain recombines TRBV5-1 with TRBJ1-1; 7 bases align to TRBD1. Germline loops: CDR1 SGHRS, CDR2 YFSETQ. CDR3 length: 15 amino acids. The junction had 6 bases not matched to a gene; V was cut back by 3 bases and J by 1 base.